The 8 T cell receptor beta chains below were found in one sample sequenced in a study of T cell responses to AZD1222 COVID-19 vaccine. TCRdb keeps only in-frame clones here, not all; method: immunoSEQ multiplex PCR. In the table there are about 140,000 clones, around 91% of which are singletons. Sequenced material: peripheral blood, taken on day 0 of AZD1222 vaccination. The receptors stem from an adult in good health.

This clone was observed a few times. The rearrangement joins TRBV7-2 to TRBJ2-1; D not certain. Germline V gene data show CDR1 as SGHTA and CDR2 as FQGNSA. The CDR3 is 14 amino acids. V was shortened by 5 bases and J by 6 bases, with 14 bases between the two germline ends. CDR3 DNA sequence: TGTGCCAGCAGCCGCAATCGAGCTTCCAATGAGCAGTTCTTC. Protein product: CASSRNRASNEQFF.

This chain uses TRBV6-5 with TRBJ2-7; D is perhaps TRBD1 (6 bases). Trimming stripped 2 bases from V and 2 bases from J, with 7 bases between. Germline CDR1 is MNHEY and CDR2 is SVGAGI. The length of the CDR3 is 13 residues. The CDR3 reads CASSYDRTYEQYF. CDR3 bases: TGTGCCAGCAGTTACGACAGGACCTACGAGCAGTACTTC.

The chain has TRBV10-3 and TRBJ1-5; D uncertain. Trimming removed 4 bases at V and 2 bases at J, with 9 bases between. The CDR3 totals 14 residues. Germline CDR1 reads ENHRY; CDR2 reads SYGVKD. CDR3 amino acids: CAISAFDGNQPQHF. The CDR3 DNA follows: TGTGCCATCAGTGCGTTCGACGGCAATCAGCCCCAGCATTTT.

The chain couples TRBV7-9 to TRBJ1-2, with 7 bases fitting TRBD1. Per the germline V gene, CDR1 is SEHNR and CDR2 is FQNEAQ (reference sequence). V shed 6 bases and J 3 bases; nucleotides not matched to a gene: 10. The CDR3 is 15 residues long. The CDR3 sequence is CASRASTGRDYGYTF. For the CDR3, the DNA is TGTGCCAGCAGAGCCTCGACAGGGAGAGACTATGGCTACACCTTC.

This clone has just a few counts. J is TRBJ1-2 and V is TRBV27; unclear D gene. Per germline, CDR1 MNHEY and CDR2 SMNVEV (reference sequence). The CDR3 runs to 14 residues. Trimming removed 8 bases at V and 8 bases at J, with 21 bases between. CDR3 in amino acids: CASGRIRETHGYTF. CDR3 in DNA: TGTGCCAGCGGACGAATACGGGAGACGCACGGCTACACCTTC.

The CDR3 coding sequence is TGTGCCAGCAGTCCGACAGGGGGGAAAGATCAGCCCCAGCATTTT. It specifies CASSPTGGKDQPQHF. The V and J genes are TRBV28 and TRBJ1-5, with 9 bases matching TRBD1. The CDR3 sequence is 15 residues long. J lost 5 bases, V lost 5 bases, and 7 bases had no gene match. Looked up from germline, CDR1 is MDHEN and CDR2 is SYDVKM.

The chain couples TRBV27 to TRBJ2-7; D unclear. Trimming shortened V by 4 bases and J by 2 bases, and 9 bases separated the two germline ends. The CDR3 extends over 13 amino acids. Germline loops: CDR1 MNHEY, CDR2 SMNVEV (reference sequence). DNA of the CDR3: TGTGCCAGCAGTTCAAACACTGCCTACGAGCAGTACTTC. This translates into CASSSNTAYEQYF.

The genes are TRBV5-1 and TRBJ2-5; weak D call: TRBD1 (5 bases). Germline values: CDR1 SGHRS, CDR2 YFSETQ. Trimming took off 0 bases at V and 5 bases at J, with 5 bases between the two ends. This CDR3 region has 12 residues. This CDR3 reads CASSLDRETQYF. The CDR3 nucleotides are TGCGCCAGCAGCTTGGACAGGGAGACCCAGTACTTC. Using reference TRBV5-1 and TRBJ2-5 for the parts outside the CDR3, the full variable domain is KAGVTQTPRYLIKTRGQQVTLSCSPISGHRSVSWYQQTPGQGLQFLFEYFSETQRNKGNFPGRFSGRQFSNSRSEMNVSTLELGDSALYLCASSLDRETQYFGPGTRLLVL.